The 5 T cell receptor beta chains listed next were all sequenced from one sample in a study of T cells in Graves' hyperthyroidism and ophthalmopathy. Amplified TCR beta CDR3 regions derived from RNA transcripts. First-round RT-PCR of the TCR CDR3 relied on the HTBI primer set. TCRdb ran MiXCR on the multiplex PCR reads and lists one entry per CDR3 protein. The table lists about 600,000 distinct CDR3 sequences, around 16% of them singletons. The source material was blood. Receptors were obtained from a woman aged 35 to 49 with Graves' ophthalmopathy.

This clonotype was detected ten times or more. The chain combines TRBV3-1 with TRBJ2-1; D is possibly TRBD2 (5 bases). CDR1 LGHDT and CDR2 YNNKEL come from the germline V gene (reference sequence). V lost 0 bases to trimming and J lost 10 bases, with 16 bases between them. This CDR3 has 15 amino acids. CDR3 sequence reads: CASSQELLGSTEQFF. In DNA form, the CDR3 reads TGTGCCAGCAGCCAAGAGTTGTTGGGGAGCACAGAGCAGTTCTTC.

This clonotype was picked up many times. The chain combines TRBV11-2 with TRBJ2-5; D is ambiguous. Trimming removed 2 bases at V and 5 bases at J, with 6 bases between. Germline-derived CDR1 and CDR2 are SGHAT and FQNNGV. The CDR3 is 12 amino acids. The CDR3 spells CASSLTLETQYF. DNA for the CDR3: TGTGCCAGCAGCTTAACTTTGGAGACCCAGTACTTC.

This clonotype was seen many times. The DNA for the CDR3 is TGTGCCAGCGGCCGGGACTTAGGAGAAGAGACCCAGTACTTC. Encoded protein: CASGRDLGEETQYF. The chain couples TRBV2 to TRBJ2-5, with D possibly matching TRBD2 (6 bases). This CDR3 is 14 amino acids long. CDR1 and CDR2 (germline): SNHLY, FYNNEI. V was pared by 8 bases and J by 3 bases, with 16 bases between.

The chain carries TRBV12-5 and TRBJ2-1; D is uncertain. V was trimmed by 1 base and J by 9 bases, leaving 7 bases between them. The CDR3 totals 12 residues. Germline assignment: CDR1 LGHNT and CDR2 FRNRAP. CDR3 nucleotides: TGTGCTAGTGGTTTGGGCGGTCCTGAGCAGTTCTTC. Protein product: CASGLGGPEQFF.

This CDR3 is CASSSRASGGPTTNTGELFF. The CDR3 region has the DNA TGTGCCAGCAGCTCCCGGGCTAGCGGGGGGCCTACTACGAACACCGGGGAGCTGTTTTTT. The chain uses TRBV7-2 and TRBJ2-2; 11 nucleotides align to TRBD2. This CDR3 region has 20 residues. Germline trimming cut 4 bases from V and 0 bases from J; bases unmatched to any gene: 13. CDR1 is SGHTA and CDR2 is FQGNSA in the germline V gene.